This T cell receptor beta chain was recovered during a study of blood T cell repertoires in COVID-19. On the study more broadly: The origin of the acute and convalescent COVID-19 samples was the United States, Italy and Spain. The cDNA or gDNA used as material had been derived from T cells, B-cell-depleted T cells, or PBMCs.

Per the authors' pipeline: Reference gene primer amplification yielded estimated nucleated cell counts. Libraries were prepared by immunoSEQ multiplex PCR; TCRdb keeps only in-frame clonotypes and omits some of them. V and J calls and clone size are copied from that table; D and trimming were computed from the DNA. Here the sample spans roughly 170,000 clones, 70% to 90% being singletons. The sequenced sample was peripheral blood. This TCR derives from a man in his sixties who had recovered from COVID-19.

The CDR3 DNA sequence: TGTGCCAGCAGCTTAGTGGCTAGCTCCTACGAGCAGTACTTC. Amino acids: CASSLVASSYEQYF. The rearrangement links TRBV7-2 to TRBJ2-7; D is uncertain. Per the germline V gene, CDR1 is SGHTA and CDR2 is FQGNSA. With 1 base removed from V and 0 bases from J, the gap between germline ends came to 7 bases. This CDR3 contains 14 residues.